This T cell receptor beta chain was obtained from a study of identical twins. Study-level points and caveats: While abundant cord blood beta clonotypes carried fewer insertions, memory repertoires showed no such pattern.

Notes on this clonotype: Its matching antigen is unknown.

TCRdb re-analysed the 5' RACE reads in MiXCR, keeping a single row per CDR3 protein. The sample has 260,000 or so distinct CDR3 sequences, 7.5% seen once. The donors were all healthy and Caucasian. The CDR3 totals 15 residues. Germline CDR1 and CDR2: SGDLS and YYNGEE. V was cut by 4 bases and J by 2 bases, with 15 bases left in between. These data also formed part of another study, on yellow fever vaccine responses in identical twins.

The specimen sequenced was CD8+ T cells sorted from blood. The origin of this receptor is a woman aged 18-29 years in good health. The chain employs TRBV9 and TRBJ2-5; TRBD2 might be the D (7 bases). CDR3 bases: TGTGCCAGCAGCTCACAGGGAGGGGGACAAGAGACCCAGTACTTC. As protein: CASSSQGGGQETQYF.